This paragraph covers one TCR beta chain sequence. No antigen is known for it. No per-base quality is available; no much larger clone lies one base away. Preparation of the library involved the immunoSEQ multiplex PCR assay. About 10^5 TCR templates per sample were assayed by the deep sequencing platform. Genomic DNA extracted from sorted T cells was the material used for TCRbeta CDR3 sequencing. Per the source publication's procedure: The R programming language was used for clonal analysis of TCRbeta CDR3 data. Alloreactive CD4+ and CD8+ clones were defined by comparing unstimulated samples with post-reaction CFSE-low samples. Regulatory or non-regulatory origin was assigned to alloreactive CD4+ clones by matching of sequences to sorted unstimulated Treg and non-Treg repertoires. This immuneACCESS table, as held by TCRdb, lists in-frame sequences with V and J called but not all clones. Of the missing ones, under half trace to an unresolved V gene in checked studies; the others have no known cause. The V and J calls and clone size were taken over from that table, and D and trimming were inferred from the DNA. For this sample there are approximately 10,000 clones; about 41% appear just once. Over 8.5% of the sample lies in the top ten.

The sample is drawn from a study of siplizumab effects on memory and regulatory T cells (dated by TCRdb to the late 2010s). Background on the whole study: Paired mixed lymphocyte reactions were run with siplizumab at 1 ug/mL and without drug, across several responder-stimulator pairs. The effect of the anti-CD2 antibody siplizumab on alloreactive T-cell subsets was examined in allogeneic mixed lymphocyte reactions constructed from human PBMCs. Findings and caveats that apply to the study as a whole: Because sequences below about 10^-5 frequency were poorly captured, only a minor fraction of alloreactive clones could be mapped to unstimulated subsets. The cumulative frequency of alloreactive sequences that could be traced back to unstimulated CD4+ memory T cells was significantly reduced by siplizumab. Unstimulated naive T cells appeared more diverse than memory T cells, and naive cells seemed to contribute substantially to the alloresponse. No functional confirmation was obtained for the suppressive function of proliferating Tregs from siplizumab cultures. Of the alloreactive CD4+ clones that could be mapped, the Treg-derived share averaged 68.8% with siplizumab compared with 25% to 30% in control reactions. About 75-97% of proliferating CD4+ or CD8+ clones could not be given a naive or memory phenotype.

Cells from the mixed lymphocyte reactions were cocultured for approximately six days at 37 degrees C. After responder PBMCs were labelled with CFSE and stimulator PBMCs with Violet Dye, the two populations were combined at a 1:1 ratio. TCRbeta CDR3 sequencing was performed on sorted unstimulated T cells and on proliferating T cells recovered from mixed lymphocyte reactions. Fresh whole blood from fewer than twelve HLA-typed healthy donors was used to isolate PBMCs. For TCR sequencing, responder T cells that had proliferated and were CFSE-low were FACS-sorted once the mixed lymphocyte reaction was over. This TCR came from a human donor in good health; the cells came from an allogeneic mixed lymphocyte reaction. The specimen sequenced was CFSE-low (dividing) CD4+ T cells sorted from an allogeneic mixed lymphocyte reaction.

At the DNA level, the sequence is TGTGCCAGCAGCACCGTCAGAAACACCATATATTTT. This gives the protein CASSTVRNTIYF. Here the chain combines TRBV28 and TRBJ1-3, with the identity of the D gene unclear. V is cut by 6 bases and J by 5 bases, and the space between the germline ends is 8 bases. From the cysteine through the phenylalanine, the CDR3 covers 12 amino acids. CDR3 DNA is the only sequence kept; it has 36 bases, read in frame from the first base. CDR1 MDHEN and CDR2 SYDVKM are derived from the germline V gene.